This paragraph reports one TCR beta chain. PCR was performed a second time for roughly 7 to 11 cycles using a sample-barcoded 5' primer and a J-beta primer mix. TCRdb ran MiXCR on the 5' RACE reads and lists one entry per CDR3 protein. The repertoire holds 700,000 to 900,000 distinct CDR3 sequences, with around 25% as singletons. Germline loops: CDR1 DFQATT, CDR2 SNEGSKA (reference sequence). V was pared by 4 bases and J by 4 bases, with 8 bases between. The CDR3 contains 11 residues. This entry comes from a study of blood T cells in healthy people across ages. The sample was also reused in another study, on T cells of mothers and their children.

The sequencing sample was made of blood. The chain joins TRBV20-1 to TRBJ2-7; D is unclear. The sequence derives from a boy younger than 18 in good health. CDR3 in amino acids: CSATHDYEQYF. CDR3 coding DNA: TGCAGTGCTACCCACGATTACGAGCAGTACTTC.